This T cell receptor (beta chain) was captured in a study of radiotherapy plus CTLA-4 blockade in lung cancer. Study information: Disease control reached under 35%, with objective responses in 15% to 20%.

Generated by immunoSEQ multiplex PCR, the TCRdb table keeps only in-frame clones and is missing some. The table has under 70,000 clones, roughly 80% seen once. The CDR3 loop spans 15 amino acids. Germline CDR1 is SGHTA and CDR2 is FQGNSA. Between the trimmed V and J ends, which lost 0 bases and 4 bases, there was a span of 9 bases. The origin of this receptor is a human donor with non-small cell lung cancer who had a complete response to radiotherapy plus ipilimumab. This sample comprised peripheral blood, obtained from a patient treated with radiotherapy plus ipilimumab. The chain couples TRBV7-2 to TRBJ1-4; no reliable D call. The CDR3 nucleotides are TGTGCCAGCAGCTTAGCTGCGGCCAGTAATGAAAAACTGTTTTTT. Translation: CASSLAAASNEKLFF.